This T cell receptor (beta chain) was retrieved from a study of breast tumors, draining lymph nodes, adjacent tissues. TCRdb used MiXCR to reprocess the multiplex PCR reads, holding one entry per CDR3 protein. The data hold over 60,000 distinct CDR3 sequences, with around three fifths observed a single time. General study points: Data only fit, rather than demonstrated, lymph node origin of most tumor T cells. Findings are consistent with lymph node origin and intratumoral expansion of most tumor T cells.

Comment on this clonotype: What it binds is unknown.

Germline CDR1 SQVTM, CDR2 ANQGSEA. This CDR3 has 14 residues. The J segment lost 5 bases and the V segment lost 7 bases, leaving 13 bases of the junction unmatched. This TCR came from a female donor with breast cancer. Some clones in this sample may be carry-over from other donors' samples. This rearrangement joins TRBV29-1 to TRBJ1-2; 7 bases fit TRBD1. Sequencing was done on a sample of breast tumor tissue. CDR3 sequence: CSAGNSDRDYGYTF. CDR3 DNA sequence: TGCAGCGCCGGAAACAGCGACAGGGATTATGGCTACACCTTC.